These T cell receptor beta chains were read from a single sample in a study of cytomegalovirus exposure and HLA in healthy donors. Here immunoSEQ multiplex PCR was the method, and the copy in TCRdb shows in-frame clones only, minus some. The profile shows around 150,000 clones, approximately 78% of them singletons. Material: PBMCs. The receptor set was obtained from a woman between 18 and 30 years old in good health and CMV-seronegative. The CDR3 runs from the conserved cysteine through the conserved F or W. D genes are given only for firm matches. Not all rows give a size; the values are once, few, many and, for expanded clones, a class.

clone size: .; V gene: TRBV6-5; J gene: TRBJ1-1; D gene: .; CDR3 DNA: TGTGCCAGCAGCCTAGGACAGATGAACACTGAAGCTTTCTTT; CDR3 protein: CASSLGQMNTEAFF
clone size: .; V gene: TRBV30; J gene: TRBJ2-5; D gene: TRBD2; CDR3 DNA: TGTGCCTGGAGTCTACCAACGGGACGGGAGGGAGAGACCCAGTACTTC; CDR3 protein: CAWSLPTGREGETQYF
clone size: .; V gene: TRBV5-6; J gene: TRBJ2-3; D gene: TRBD2; CDR3 DNA: TGTGCCAGCAGCCTACTAGCGTGGGTCTCAGATACGCAGTATTTT; CDR3 protein: CASSLLAWVSDTQYF
clone size: .; V gene: TRBV25-1; J gene: TRBJ1-2; D gene: .; CDR3 DNA: TGTGCCAGCAGTGAACGGACAGTCAATTATGGCTACACCTTC; CDR3 protein: CASSERTVNYGYTF
clone size: .; V gene: TRBV5-1; J gene: TRBJ2-7; D gene: TRBD1; CDR3 DNA: TGCGCCAGCAGCTTCTGGGACAGGGGGATCTACTACGAGCAGTACTTC; CDR3 protein: CASSFWDRGIYYEQYF
clone size: .; V gene: TRBV4-1; J gene: TRBJ2-7; D gene: .; CDR3 DNA: TGCGCCAGCAGCCAAGGGCACAGGGCCTACGAGCAGTACTTC; CDR3 protein: CASSQGHRAYEQYF
clone size: .; V gene: TRBV5-8; J gene: TRBJ1-1; D gene: TRBD1; CDR3 DNA: TGTGCCAGCAGCTTGGTAGGGACAGCCATGAACACTGAAGCTTTCTTT; CDR3 protein: CASSLVGTAMNTEAFF
clone size: .; V gene: TRBV11-3; J gene: TRBJ2-1; D gene: TRBD2; CDR3 DNA: TGTGCCAGCAGCGCCACGCGGGGGGGCTACAATGAGCAGTTCTTC; CDR3 protein: CASSATRGGYNEQFF
clone size: few; V gene: TRBV5-1; J gene: TRBJ2-1; D gene: TRBD2; CDR3 DNA: TGCGCCAGCAGCTTATTCTCGGGACTAGACAATGAGCAGTTCTTC; CDR3 protein: CASSLFSGLDNEQFF
clone size: .; V gene: TRBV9; J gene: TRBJ2-7; D gene: TRBD2; CDR3 DNA: TGTGCCAGCAGCGTAGGGGAGGGCTACGAGCAGTACTTC; CDR3 protein: CASSVGEGYEQYF
clone size: .; V gene: TRBV7-6; J gene: TRBJ2-7; D gene: .; CDR3 DNA: TGTGCCAGCAGCCCCGGTGGAGGCTACGAGCAGTACTTC; CDR3 protein: CASSPGGGYEQYF
clone size: .; V gene: TRBV7-3; J gene: TRBJ2-2; D gene: TRBD1; CDR3 DNA: TGTGCCAGCTCATTAAACAGGGGATACACCGGGGAGCTGTTTTTT; CDR3 protein: CASSLNRGYTGELFF
clone size: .; V gene: TRBV4-1; J gene: TRBJ2-7; D gene: TRBD2; CDR3 DNA: TGCGCCAGCAGTGGCGGTCGTAATACGGGAGGGACGGTAAGCTCCTACGAGCAGTACTTC; CDR3 protein: CASSGGRNTGGTVSSYEQYF
clone size: .; V gene: TRBV6-5; J gene: TRBJ2-2; D gene: .; CDR3 DNA: TGTGCCAGCAGTTACATCGCAGGGTACAGCGGGGAGCTGTTTTTT; CDR3 protein: CASSYIAGYSGELFF
clone size: .; V gene: TRBV19; J gene: TRBJ2-5; D gene: TRBD2; CDR3 DNA: TGTGCCAGTAGTACCCGCCACGGGGGAGGAAGCGGGAGGCAAGAGACCCAGTACTTC; CDR3 protein: CASSTRHGGGSGRQETQYF
clone size: .; V gene: TRBV6-1; J gene: TRBJ1-2; D gene: .; CDR3 DNA: TGTGCCAGCAGCGGGTGGGACTATGGCTACACCTTC; CDR3 protein: CASSGWDYGYTF
clone size: .; V gene: TRBV11-1; J gene: TRBJ2-5; D gene: .; CDR3 DNA: TGTGCCAGCAGCTTATTGACTCAAGCGGAGCAGTACTTC; CDR3 protein: CASSLLTQAEQYF
clone size: once; V gene: TRBV29-1; J gene: TRBJ2-5; D gene: TRBD1; CDR3 DNA: TGCAGCGTTGTCGGGACAGGGGGCCAAGAGACCCAGTACTTC; CDR3 protein: CSVVGTGGQETQYF
clone size: .; V gene: TRBV5-1; J gene: TRBJ1-2; D gene: .; CDR3 DNA: TGCGCCAGCAGCTTGGATACAGGGACCCGTGGCTACACCTTC; CDR3 protein: CASSLDTGTRGYTF
clone size: .; V gene: TRBV5-4; J gene: TRBJ1-1; D gene: .; CDR3 DNA: TGTGCCAGCAGCTTGGTGCCGGGGAGCACTGAAGCTTTCTTT; CDR3 protein: CASSLVPGSTEAFF
clone size: .; V gene: TRBV28; J gene: TRBJ2-3; D gene: TRBD1; CDR3 DNA: TGTGCCAGCAACTTGGGACAGGGACCCGATACGCAGTATTTT; CDR3 protein: CASNLGQGPDTQYF
clone size: .; V gene: TRBV6-1; J gene: TRBJ1-1; D gene: TRBD1; CDR3 DNA: TGTGCCAGCAGGGAGGGACAGCTGTATGCTTTCTTT; CDR3 protein: CASREGQLYAFF
clone size: few; V gene: TRBV6-5; J gene: TRBJ1-1; D gene: .; CDR3 DNA: TGTGCCAGCAGTTACTCGGGAGGGATGCGGAACACTGAAGCTTTCTTT; CDR3 protein: CASSYSGGMRNTEAFF
clone size: .; V gene: TRBV11-2; J gene: TRBJ2-7; D gene: .; CDR3 DNA: TGTGCCAGCAGCTTATCGACAGCCTACGAGCAGTACTTC; CDR3 protein: CASSLSTAYEQYF
clone size: .; V gene: TRBV18; J gene: TRBJ1-1; D gene: .; CDR3 DNA: TGTGCCAGCTCACCGCTAGATTCGAACACTGAAGCTTTCTTT; CDR3 protein: CASSPLDSNTEAFF
clone size: .; V gene: TRBV15; J gene: TRBJ2-6; D gene: TRBD1; CDR3 DNA: TGTGCCACCAGCAGAAATCTGGGGACAGGGGATGTATCTGGGGCCAACGTCCTGACTTTC; CDR3 protein: CATSRNLGTGDVSGANVLTF
clone size: .; V gene: TRBV7-7; J gene: TRBJ2-3; D gene: TRBD2; CDR3 DNA: TGTGCTAGCAGCTTGACTAGCAGTTCCACAGATACGCAGTATTTT; CDR3 protein: CASSLTSSSTDTQYF
clone size: .; V gene: TRBV7-9; J gene: TRBJ2-1; D gene: TRBD1; CDR3 DNA: TGTTCCAGCAGCCACCGGGACAGGGGGCCCGATGAGCAGTTCTTC; CDR3 protein: CSSSHRDRGPDEQFF
clone size: .; V gene: TRBV29-1; J gene: TRBJ2-5; D gene: .; CDR3 DNA: TGCAGCGTGAGGGCGGTGGAGACCCAGTACTTC; CDR3 protein: CSVRAVETQYF
clone size: .; V gene: TRBV6-1; J gene: TRBJ2-7; D gene: .; CDR3 DNA: TGTGCCAGCAGTGTCCTTCGTGAGGGTACCGGTGCGCAGTACTTC; CDR3 protein: CASSVLREGTGAQYF
clone size: .; V gene: TRBV5-4; J gene: TRBJ2-5; D gene: TRBD2; CDR3 DNA: TGTGCCAGCAGCAGGAGGCTTGGGCTAGCGGAAGTGCGAGAGACCCAGTACTTC; CDR3 protein: CASSRRLGLAEVRETQYF
clone size: .; V gene: TRBV10-1; J gene: TRBJ1-3; D gene: .; CDR3 DNA: TGCGCCACCAGACCGGGCTCTGGAAACACCATATATTTT; CDR3 protein: CATRPGSGNTIYF
clone size: .; V gene: TRBV28; J gene: TRBJ1-2; D gene: .; CDR3 DNA: TGTGCCAGCAGTTTAGGCTTAGCCTATGGCTACACCTTC; CDR3 protein: CASSLGLAYGYTF
clone size: .; V gene: TRBV7-9; J gene: TRBJ1-4; D gene: TRBD1; CDR3 DNA: TGTGCCAGCAGCTTAGGGGACAGTGCAACTAATGAAAAACTGTTTTTT; CDR3 protein: CASSLGDSATNEKLFF
clone size: .; V gene: TRBV5-5; J gene: TRBJ1-1; D gene: TRBD1; CDR3 DNA: TGTGCCAGCAGCAAGGACAGGGGGTTTGGCACTGAAGCTTTCTTT; CDR3 protein: CASSKDRGFGTEAFF
clone size: .; V gene: TRBV4-1; J gene: TRBJ2-2; D gene: TRBD2; CDR3 DNA: TGCGCCAGCAGCCAAGAACTAGCGGCGAACACCGGGGAGCTGTTTTTT; CDR3 protein: CASSQELAANTGELFF
clone size: once; V gene: TRBV19; J gene: TRBJ1-3; D gene: TRBD1; CDR3 DNA: TGTGCCAGTAGTTTCCCGGGACAGGGTGACGGAAACACCATATATTTT; CDR3 protein: CASSFPGQGDGNTIYF
clone size: .; V gene: TRBV2; J gene: TRBJ1-2; D gene: .; CDR3 DNA: TGTGCCAGCAGTCAACGGGACAAGCCTAACTATGGCTACACCTTC; CDR3 protein: CASSQRDKPNYGYTF
clone size: .; V gene: TRBV6-5; J gene: TRBJ1-3; D gene: .; CDR3 DNA: TGTGCCAGCAGTTACGACACCACCTCTGGAAACACCATATATTTT; CDR3 protein: CASSYDTTSGNTIYF
clone size: once; V gene: TRBV10-2; J gene: TRBJ2-3; D gene: TRBD2; CDR3 DNA: TGCGCCAGCAGTGAGCAGCGGGGGGTGGGAGATACGCAGTATTTT; CDR3 protein: CASSEQRGVGDTQYF
clone size: .; V gene: TRBV5-1; J gene: TRBJ2-2; D gene: .; CDR3 DNA: TGCGCCAGCAGCATGGGACTTGCGGTAAACACCGGGGAGCTGTTTTTT; CDR3 protein: CASSMGLAVNTGELFF
clone size: few; V gene: TRBV5-1; J gene: TRBJ2-1; D gene: .; CDR3 DNA: TGCGCCAGCAGCTTGGACGGAGTAGGATACTACAATGAGCAGTTCTTC; CDR3 protein: CASSLDGVGYYNEQFF
clone size: .; V gene: TRBV14; J gene: TRBJ1-2; D gene: TRBD1; CDR3 DNA: TGTGCCAGCAGCCAGCGACAGGGCTGGGACTATGGCTACACCTTC; CDR3 protein: CASSQRQGWDYGYTF
clone size: .; V gene: TRBV15; J gene: TRBJ1-2; D gene: .; CDR3 DNA: TGTGCCACCAGCGGGGGGACGGATAACTATGGCTACACCTTC; CDR3 protein: CATSGGTDNYGYTF
clone size: few; V gene: TRBV2; J gene: TRBJ2-7; D gene: .; CDR3 DNA: TGTGCCAGCAGTGAACAGGGTGTTGGCTACGAGCAGTACTTC; CDR3 protein: CASSEQGVGYEQYF